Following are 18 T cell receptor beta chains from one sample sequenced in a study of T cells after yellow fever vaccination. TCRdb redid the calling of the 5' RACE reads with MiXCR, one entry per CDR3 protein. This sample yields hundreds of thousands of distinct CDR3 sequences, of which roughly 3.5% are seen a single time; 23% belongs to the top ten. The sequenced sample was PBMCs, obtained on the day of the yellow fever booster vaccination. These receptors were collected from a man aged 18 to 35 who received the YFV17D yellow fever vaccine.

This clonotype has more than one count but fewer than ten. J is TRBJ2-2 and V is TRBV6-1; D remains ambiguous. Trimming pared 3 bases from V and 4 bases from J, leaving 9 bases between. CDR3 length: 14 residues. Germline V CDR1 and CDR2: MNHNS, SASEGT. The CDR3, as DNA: TGTGCCAGCAGTGAGTCTCTCGGCACCGGGGAGCTGTTTTTT. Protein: CASSESLGTGELFF.

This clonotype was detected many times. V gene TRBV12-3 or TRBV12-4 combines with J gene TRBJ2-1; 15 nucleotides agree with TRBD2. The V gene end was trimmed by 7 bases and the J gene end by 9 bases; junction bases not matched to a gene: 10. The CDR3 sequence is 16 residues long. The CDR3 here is CASTLAGTSGGSEQFF. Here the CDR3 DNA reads TGTGCCAGCACCCTCGCCGGGACTAGCGGGGGGAGTGAGCAGTTCTTC.

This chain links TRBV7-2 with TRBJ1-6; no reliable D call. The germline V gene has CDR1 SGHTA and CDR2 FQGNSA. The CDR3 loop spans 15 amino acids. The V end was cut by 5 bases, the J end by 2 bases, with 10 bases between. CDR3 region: CASSRREPYNSPLHF. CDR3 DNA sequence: TGTGCCAGCAGCCGGCGGGAGCCCTATAATTCACCCCTCCACTTT.

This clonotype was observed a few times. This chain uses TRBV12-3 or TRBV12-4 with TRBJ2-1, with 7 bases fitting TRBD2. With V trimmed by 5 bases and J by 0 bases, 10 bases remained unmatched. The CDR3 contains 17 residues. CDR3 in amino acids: CASSPLGGGGSYNEQFF. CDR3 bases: TGTGCCAGCAGTCCCCTGGGGGGGGGGGGCTCCTACAATGAGCAGTTCTTC.

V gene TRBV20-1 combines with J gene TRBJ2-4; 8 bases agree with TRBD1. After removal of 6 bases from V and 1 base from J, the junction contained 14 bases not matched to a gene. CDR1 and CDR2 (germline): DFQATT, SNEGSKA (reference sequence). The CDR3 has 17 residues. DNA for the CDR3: TGCAGTGCCCAAGCTCCCCAGGGGGCTGGCGCCAAAAACATTCAGTACTTC. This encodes CSAQAPQGAGAKNIQYF.

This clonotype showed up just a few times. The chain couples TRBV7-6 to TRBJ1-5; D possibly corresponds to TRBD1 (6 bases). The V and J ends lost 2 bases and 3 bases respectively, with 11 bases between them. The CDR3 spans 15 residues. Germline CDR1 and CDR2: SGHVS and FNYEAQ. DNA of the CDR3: TGTGCCAGCAGCTTACAATCAGGGGTCAATCAGCCCCAGCATTTT. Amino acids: CASSLQSGVNQPQHF.

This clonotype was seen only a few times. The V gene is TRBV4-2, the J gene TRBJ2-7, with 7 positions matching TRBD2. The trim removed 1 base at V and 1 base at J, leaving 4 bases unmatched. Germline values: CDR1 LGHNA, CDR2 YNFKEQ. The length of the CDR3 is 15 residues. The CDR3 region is CASSQGNGGSYEQYF. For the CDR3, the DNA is TGTGCCAGCAGCCAAGGAAACGGGGGGTCCTACGAGCAGTACTTC.

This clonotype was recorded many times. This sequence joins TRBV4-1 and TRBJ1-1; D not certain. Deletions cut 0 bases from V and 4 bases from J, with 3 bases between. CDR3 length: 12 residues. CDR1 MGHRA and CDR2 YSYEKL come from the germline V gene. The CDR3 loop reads CASSQESTEAFF. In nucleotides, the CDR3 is TGCGCCAGCAGCCAAGAGTCCACTGAAGCTTTCTTT.

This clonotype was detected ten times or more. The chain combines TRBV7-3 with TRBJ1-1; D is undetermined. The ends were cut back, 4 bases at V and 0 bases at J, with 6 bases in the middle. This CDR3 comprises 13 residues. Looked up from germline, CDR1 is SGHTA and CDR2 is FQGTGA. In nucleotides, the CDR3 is TGTGCCAGCAGCTCGGCGGTGAACACTGAAGCTTTCTTT. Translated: CASSSAVNTEAFF. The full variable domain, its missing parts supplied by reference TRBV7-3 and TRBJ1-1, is GAGVSQTPSNKVTEKGKYVELRCDPISGHTALYWYRQSLGQGPEFLIYFQGTGAADDSGLPNDRFFAVRPEGSVSTLKIQRTERGDSAVYLCASSSAVNTEAFFGQGTRLTVV.

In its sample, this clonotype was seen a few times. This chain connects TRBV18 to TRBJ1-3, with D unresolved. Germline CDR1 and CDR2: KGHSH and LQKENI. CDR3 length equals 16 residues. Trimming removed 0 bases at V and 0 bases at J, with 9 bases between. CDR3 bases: TGTGCCAGCTCACCACCTCCAGCTTTCTCTGGAAACACCATATATTTT. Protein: CASSPPPAFSGNTIYF.

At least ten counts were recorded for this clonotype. The CDR3: CASSQGLGTSYEQYF. CDR3 DNA: TGCGCCAGCAGCCAAGGATTGGGGACCTCCTACGAGCAGTACTTC. V usage is TRBV4-1 and J usage is TRBJ2-7; D may match TRBD1 or TRBD2 (5 bases each). Germline CDR1 and CDR2: MGHRA and YSYEKL. The CDR3 consists of 15 residues. Trimming removed 1 base at V and 0 bases at J, with 10 bases between.

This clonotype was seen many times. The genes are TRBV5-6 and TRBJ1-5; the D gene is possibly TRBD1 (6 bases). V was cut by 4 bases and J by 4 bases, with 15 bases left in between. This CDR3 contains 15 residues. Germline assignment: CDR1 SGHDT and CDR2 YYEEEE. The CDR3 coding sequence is TGTGCCAGCAGCCTGATCGGACAGTTAAATCAGCCCCAGCATTTT. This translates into CASSLIGQLNQPQHF.

Here the CDR3 DNA reads TGTGCCACCCTGTCTCGGCGGACTGAAAAACTGTTTTTT. Translation: CATLSRRTEKLFF. The chain couples TRBV6-5 to TRBJ1-4; D gene uncertain. V lost 10 bases to trimming and J lost 7 bases, with 16 bases between them. The CDR3 extends over 13 amino acids. Germline lookup yields CDR1 MNHEY and CDR2 SVGAGI.

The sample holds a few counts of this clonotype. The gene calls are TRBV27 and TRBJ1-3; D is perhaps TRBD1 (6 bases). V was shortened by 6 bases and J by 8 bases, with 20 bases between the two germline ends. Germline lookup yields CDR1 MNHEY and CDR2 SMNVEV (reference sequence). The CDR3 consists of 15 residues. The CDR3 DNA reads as TGTGCCAGCAGACAGGGACAAAGCCTTGGGTACACCATATATTTT. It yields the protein CASRQGQSLGYTIYF.

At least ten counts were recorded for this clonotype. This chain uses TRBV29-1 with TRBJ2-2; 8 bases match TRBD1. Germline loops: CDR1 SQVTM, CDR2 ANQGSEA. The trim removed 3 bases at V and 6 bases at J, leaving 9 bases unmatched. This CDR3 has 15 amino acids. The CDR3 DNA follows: TGCAGCGTTGACGCGGGACAGGATCGTCCCGGGGAGCTGTTTTTT. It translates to CSVDAGQDRPGELFF.

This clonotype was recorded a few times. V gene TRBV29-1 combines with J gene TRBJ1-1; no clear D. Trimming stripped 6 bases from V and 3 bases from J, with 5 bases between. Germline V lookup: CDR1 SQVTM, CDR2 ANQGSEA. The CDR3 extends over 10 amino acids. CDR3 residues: CSVVDTEAFF. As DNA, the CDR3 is TGCAGCGTCGTGGACACTGAAGCTTTCTTT.

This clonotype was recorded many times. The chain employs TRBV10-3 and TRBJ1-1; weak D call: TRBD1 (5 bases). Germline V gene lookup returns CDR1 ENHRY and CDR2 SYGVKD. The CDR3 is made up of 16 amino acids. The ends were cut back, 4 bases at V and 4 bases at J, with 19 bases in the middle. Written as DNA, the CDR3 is TGTGCCATCAGTGGGAAGCGTGGTCCCGGGGGCACTGAAGCTTTCTTT. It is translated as CAISGKRGPGGTEAFF.

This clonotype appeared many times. CDR3 DNA: TGCAGCGTAGTATTATGGGACAGGGACTATGGCTACACCTTC. Translation gives CSVVLWDRDYGYTF. The rearrangement uses TRBV29-1 and TRBJ1-2; 9 bases are a match to TRBD1. Germline CDR1 and CDR2: SQVTM and ANQGSEA. V trimming: 6 bases; J trimming: 3 bases; junction bases outside the gene matches: 8. The CDR3 runs to 14 residues. The full variable domain, its missing parts supplied by reference TRBV29-1 and TRBJ1-2, is SAVISQKPSRDICQRGTSLTIQCQVDSQVTMMFWYRQQPGQSLTLIATANQGSEATYESGFVIDKFPISRPNLTFSTLTVSNMSPEDSSIYLCSVVLWDRDYGYTFGSGTRLTVV.